These 18 T cell receptor beta chains originate from one sample sequenced in a study of regulatory T cells in long-lasting Graves disease. Time point reported: newly diagnosed GD, antithyroid drugs for less than 3 months. RNA isolated from PBMCs was used to make the TCR library. CDR3 regions were amplified by Arm-PCR using iRepertoire HTBI primers to build TCR beta libraries. TCRdb fed the multiplex PCR reads into MiXCR, producing one record per CDR3 protein. Of 350,000 to 450,000 distinct CDR3 sequences listed, about 15% were seen once; the top ten hold approximately 15%. Another study also made use of these data, one on T cells in Graves' hyperthyroidism and ophthalmopathy.

This sample comprised peripheral blood mononuclear cells (PBMCs), obtained at new diagnosis, from a patient treated with antithyroid drugs. These TCRs come from a woman aged 30 to 39 with Graves disease.

The table lists this clonotype with a few counts. The chain links TRBV19 to TRBJ2-1, with 7 nucleotides matching TRBD1. V was pared by 5 bases and J by 4 bases, with 11 bases of the junction left unmatched. The CDR3 consists of 16 residues. Germline values: CDR1 LNHDA, CDR2 SQIVND (reference sequence). In DNA form, the CDR3 reads TGTGCCAGTAGTGGTAGGCAGGGACAGCTTTACAATGAGCAGTTCTTC. It yields the protein CASSGRQGQLYNEQFF.

This clonotype was seen ten or more times. This chain links TRBV5-6 with TRBJ2-6, with TRBD1 as a possible D gene (6 bases). Germline V gene data show CDR1 as SGHDT and CDR2 as YYEEEE. V lost 0 bases and J lost 1, with 11 bases in between. This CDR3 is built from 17 residues. The CDR3 loop reads CASSLVGQFSGANVLTF. For the CDR3, the DNA is TGTGCCAGCAGCTTGGTCGGACAGTTTTCTGGGGCCAACGTCCTGACTTTC.

The table lists this clonotype with a few counts. The J gene is TRBJ2-5, the V gene TRBV25-1; TRBD1 is a possible D gene (6 bases). Germline V gives CDR1 MGHDK, CDR2 SYGVNS. There are 15 residues in the CDR3. The germline V and J ends were trimmed by 1 base and 5 bases, with 14 bases remaining between them. For the CDR3, the DNA is TGTGCCAGCAGTGAATTTTCAGGGGTGATGGAGACCCAGTACTTC. It translates to CASSEFSGVMETQYF. Using reference TRBV25-1 and TRBJ2-5 for the parts outside the CDR3, the full variable domain is EADIYQTPRYLVIGTGKKITLECSQTMGHDKMYWYQQDPGMELHLIHYSYGVNSTEKGDLSSESTVSRIRTEHFPLTLESARPSHTSQYLCASSEFSGVMETQYFGPGTRLLVL.

In its sample, this clonotype was seen many times. This chain connects TRBV7-3 to TRBJ1-5; D perhaps matches TRBD1 (5 bases). Germline V gene data show CDR1 as SGHTA and CDR2 as FQGTGA. CDR3 length equals 17 residues. The ends were cut back, 5 bases at V and 0 bases at J, with 17 bases in the middle. The CDR3 sequence: CASSPTAPGYSNQPQHF. In DNA, the CDR3 is TGTGCCAGCAGCCCGACGGCGCCAGGGTATAGCAATCAGCCCCAGCATTTT.

Only a few counts were recorded for this clonotype. The chain is built from TRBV29-1 and TRBJ2-3, with TRBD1 matching over 7 bases. CDR3 length: 11 amino acids. V trimming: 1 base; J trimming: 10 bases; junction bases outside the gene matches: 2. Per germline, CDR1 SQVTM and CDR2 ANQGSEA. DNA for the CDR3: TGCAGCGTTGAAGCAGGGGGTGCGCAGTATTTT. This gives the protein CSVEAGGAQYF.

This clonotype was detected only a few times. The chain carries TRBV5-1 and TRBJ1-5; unclear D gene. CDR3 length: 16 residues. V was shortened by 4 bases and J by 0 bases, with 14 bases between the two germline ends. Germline V CDR1 and CDR2: SGHRS, YFSETQ. In DNA, the CDR3 is TGCGCCAGCAGCCCGGCCGCCTATTATAGCAATCAGCCCCAGCATTTT. The encoded protein is CASSPAAYYSNQPQHF.

Many counts were recorded for this clonotype. The rearrangement joins TRBV13 to TRBJ1-6; no definite D call. Deletions cut 5 bases from V and 7 bases from J, with 6 bases between. The V gene's germline CDR1 is PRHDT and CDR2 FYEKMQ (reference sequence). This CDR3 region has 12 residues. In nucleotides, the CDR3 is TGTGCCAGCAGCGGCTTAAATTCACCCCTCCACTTT. The encoded protein is CASSGLNSPLHF.

There are many counts of this clonotype. In DNA form, the CDR3 reads TGTGCCACCAGTGATTCCTCTAGCGGAGGAGATACGCAGTATTTT. Translated, it gives CATSDSSSGGDTQYF. The chain couples TRBV24-1 to TRBJ2-3; 7 bases fit TRBD2. The CDR3 extends over 15 amino acids. Germline CDR1 KGHDR, CDR2 SFDVKD. Losses at the gene ends were 2 bases for V and 5 bases for J; bases not matched to a gene: 6.

The genes are TRBV27 and TRBJ1-2, with 8 positions matching TRBD1. The V and J ends lost 5 bases and 2 bases, in that order; junction bases with no gene match: 10. The germline gives CDR1 MNHEY, CDR2 SMNVEV (reference sequence). The CDR3 has 16 amino acids. CDR3 bases: TGTGCCAGCAGTCCCCAGGGAGGACAGGGCAACTATGGCTACACCTTC. The encoded protein is CASSPQGGQGNYGYTF.

This clonotype was counted a few times. V is TRBV9 and J is TRBJ2-1; D assignment may be TRBD1 or TRBD2 (5 bases each). The CDR3 extends over 15 amino acids. Deletions cut 3 bases from V and 5 bases from J, with 15 bases between. Germline loops: CDR1 SGDLS, CDR2 YYNGEE. CDR3 sequence (DNA): TGTGCCAGCAGCGCCGGTGGGGCTAGCAACAATGAGCAGTTCTTC. This encodes CASSAGGASNNEQFF.

In its sample, this clonotype was seen a few times. The genes are TRBV6-1 and TRBJ1-5, with D possibly being TRBD1 (6 bases). This CDR3 region has 16 residues. CDR1 MNHNS and CDR2 SASEGT come from the germline V gene. V dropped 4 bases and J dropped 1 base, with 14 bases sitting between them. CDR3 nucleotide sequence: TGTGCCAGCAGTGTCGAACTTACAGGGAGCAATCAGCCCCAGCATTTT. Protein sequence: CASSVELTGSNQPQHF.

V usage is TRBV3-1 and J usage is TRBJ2-2, with 9 bases lining up with TRBD1. Trimming cost V 4 bases and J 0 bases; bases outside gene matches: 3. The CDR3 sequence is 16 residues long. CDR1 LGHDT and CDR2 YNNKEL come from the germline V gene (reference sequence). The CDR3 nucleotides are TGTGCCAGCAGCCCCGGACAGGGGCCGAACACCGGGGAGCTGTTTTTT. Translating gives CASSPGQGPNTGELFF.

This clonotype was counted only a few times. V is TRBV25-1 and J is TRBJ2-7, with TRBD1 identical over 8 bases. This CDR3 is 16 amino acids long. V trimming: 8 bases; J trimming: 1 base; junction bases outside the gene matches: 13. CDR1 and CDR2 from the germline V gene are MGHDK and SYGVNS. CDR3 amino acids: CASSLGSGGRSYEQYF. DNA of the CDR3: TGTGCCAGCTCCTTGGGGTCAGGGGGCAGATCCTACGAGCAGTACTTC.

This clonotype was seen a handful of times. The rearrangement links TRBV9 to TRBJ2-2; no definite D call. The CDR3 totals 15 residues. Germline CDR1 SGDLS, CDR2 YYNGEE. Trimming removed 0 bases from V and 4 bases from J, with 10 bases in between. CDR3 bases: TGTGCCAGCAGCGTAGCCCCGACGGGCACCGGGGAGCTGTTTTTT. This translates into CASSVAPTGTGELFF. Supplemented by reference TRBV9 and TRBJ2-2, the full variable domain reads DSGVTQTPKHLITATGQRVTLRCSPRSGDLSVYWYQQSLDQGLQFLIQYYNGEERAKGNILERFSAQQFPDLHSELNLSSLELGDSALYFCASSVAPTGTGELFFGEGSRLTVL.

This clonotype occurred many times. This chain joins TRBV12-3 or TRBV12-4 and TRBJ1-2; D gene uncertain. The CDR3 consists of 14 residues. Trimming left V 3 bases short and J 0 bases short, with 8 bases between. The DNA for the CDR3 is TGTGCCAGCAGTTTCAGGATACCTAACTATGGCTACACCTTC. Residues: CASSFRIPNYGYTF.

This clonotype was counted ten times or more. This sequence joins TRBV30 and TRBJ1-1; weak D call: TRBD1 (5 bases). The germline CDR1 and CDR2 sequences are GTSNPN and SVGIG (reference sequence). Trimming took 2 bases from V and 3 from J, leaving 22 bases between them. CDR3 length: 17 residues. The CDR3: CAWSNSELGDRYTEAFF. For the CDR3, the DNA is TGTGCCTGGAGTAACAGTGAATTGGGGGATAGATACACTGAAGCTTTCTTT.

The J gene is TRBJ2-7, the V gene TRBV5-6; no definite D call. The ends were cut back, 4 bases at V and 7 bases at J, with 12 bases in the middle. The CDR3 is 12 amino acids. Germline V gives CDR1 SGHDT, CDR2 YYEEEE. CDR3 amino acids: CASSTWSNEQYF. Written as DNA, the CDR3 is TGTGCCAGCAGCACATGGTCGAATGAGCAGTACTTC.

As concerns this clonotype: The junction does not match germline at one end; this may be a read error. V gene TRBV29-1 combines with J gene TRBJ2-1, with 7 nucleotides matching TRBD2. CDR3 size: 17 residues. Germline CDR1 is SQVTM and CDR2 is ANQGSEA. In nucleotides, the CDR3 is TGCAGCGTTGAAGGACATAACGGGAGGAGCTCCTACGATGAGCAGTTCTTC. The encoded protein is CSVEGHNGRSSYDEQFF.